This T cell receptor beta chain was identified during a study of blood T cells in healthy people across ages. Comments on this clonotype: Antigen unknown.

This CDR3 has 14 amino acids. Germline CDR1 DFQATT, CDR2 SNEGSKA (reference sequence). Trimming took 6 bases from V and 7 from J; bases not matched to a gene: 11. Overall study results and limits: While age rose, TCR beta diversity per million T cells dropped in a roughly linear way. Long-lived donors exceeded aged donors in naive CD4+ cells and diversity.

The authors ran a second PCR of roughly 6 to 12 cycles using a sample-barcoded 5' primer and a J-beta primer mix. Each TCR beta cDNA got a 12-nucleotide random molecular identifier. TCRdb re-derived calls from the 5' RACE reads in MiXCR, one entry per CDR3 protein. The table includes about 580,000 distinct CDR3 sequences, around 48% detected once. In each sample, at least 6.5 million PBMCs were isolated. The specimen sequenced was blood. The gene calls are TRBV20-1 and TRBJ2-1, with 8 bases identical to TRBD2. This receptor was taken from an elderly man in good health. The CDR3 region is CSAPSVSGKNEQFF. For the CDR3, the DNA is TGCAGTGCCCCCAGTGTTAGCGGGAAAAATGAGCAGTTCTTC.